This entry describes one T cell receptor beta chain. What it binds is not known. A read error may explain this, as a much larger clone is one base away. The entry originates in a study of regulatory T cells in long-lasting Graves disease. Study-wide context: Graves' cases, newly diagnosed, had used antithyroid drugs under 3 months. Study-wide findings and caveats: Persistent Graves' patients showed less TCR diversity than newly diagnosed ones. Limited samples may have lowered accuracy. Persistent patients had a count of shared public clonotypes (over 2,500) that exceeded that of new patients (roughly 1,000).

Time point given: newly diagnosed GD, antithyroid drugs for less than 3 months. PBMC-extracted RNA yielded the TCR library. This CDR3 is built from 17 residues. Germline V gene data show CDR1 as LGHDT and CDR2 as YNNKEL (reference sequence). Investigators prepared the TCR beta libraries by applying iRepertoire HTBI primers and Arm-PCR of CDR3 regions. TCRdb re-called the multiplex PCR reads with MiXCR, one entry per CDR3 protein. In the table there are about 440,000 distinct CDR3 sequences, about 17% of which are singletons. In addition, the sample was reused for a study of T cells in Graves' hyperthyroidism and ophthalmopathy.

Sequences were derived from peripheral blood mononuclear cells (PBMCs), sampled at new diagnosis, from a patient treated with antithyroid drugs. The chain couples TRBV3-1 to TRBJ2-1, with TRBD2 identical over 9 bases. This clonotype originated in a young woman with Graves disease. CDR3 in amino acids: CAISHSVELAGSGEQFF. The CDR3 DNA reads TGTGCCATCAGCCACTCAGTAGAGCTAGCGGGATCGGGTGAGCAGTTCTTC.